This passage covers 4 T cell receptor beta chains from one sample sequenced in a study of cytomegalovirus exposure and HLA in healthy donors. Vbeta (60) and Jbeta (13) primers were used in the PCR. Clones were sequenced by immunoSEQ multiplex PCR, and TCRdb holds only the in-frame ones, with some missing. The sample holds 110,000 or so clones, roughly three quarters seen once. The source material was PBMCs. The source of these receptors is a man aged 45-65 years in good health and CMV-seropositive.

The rearrangement joins TRBV11-2 to TRBJ2-5, with 7 positions matching TRBD2. The length of the CDR3 is 16 residues. J was trimmed by 5 bases and V by 8 bases; bases with no gene match: 17. Germline assignment: CDR1 SGHAT and CDR2 FQNNGV. The CDR3 DNA is TGTGCCAGCGCCGGTAGGCGGGCGGGAGTCTGGGAGACCCAGTACTTC. It specifies CASAGRRAGVWETQYF.

This chain uses TRBV18 with TRBJ1-6, with D possibly TRBD1 on 5 matching bases. The CDR3 loop spans 14 amino acids. Germline V gives CDR1 KGHSH, CDR2 LQKENI. V shed 2 bases and J shed 10 bases, with 12 bases lying between them. CDR3 in DNA: TGTGCCAGCTCACCAGGGGCCCTAAACTCACCCCTCCACTTT. Translating gives CASSPGALNSPLHF. Full variable domain (rest looked up from reference TRBV18 and TRBJ1-6): NAGVMQNPRHLVRRRGQEARLRCSPMKGHSHVYWYRQLPEEGLKFMVYLQKENIIDESGMPKERFSAEFPKEGPSILRIQQVVRGDSAAYFCASSPGALNSPLHFGNGTRLTVT.

The chain employs TRBV5-1 and TRBJ1-6, with D perhaps matching TRBD1 (6 bases). This CDR3 has 16 residues. The germline CDR1 and CDR2 sequences are SGHRS and YFSETQ. V gave up 2 bases and J gave up 10 bases, with 19 bases separating them. The CDR3 sequence: CASSLGRGGRVSPLHF. DNA of the CDR3: TGCGCCAGCAGCTTAGGACGGGGGGGGCGAGTCTCACCCCTCCACTTT.

In its sample, this clone was seen a few times. The V and J genes are TRBV9 and TRBJ1-4; no reliable D call. V was pared by 7 bases and J by 1 base, with 8 bases between. Germline assignment: CDR1 SGDLS and CDR2 YYNGEE. The CDR3 is 13 residues long. The CDR3 loop is CASERGTNEKLFF. CDR3 nucleotides: TGTGCCAGCGAGCGGGGAACTAATGAAAAACTGTTTTTT. The full variable domain, its missing parts supplied by reference TRBV9 and TRBJ1-4, is DSGVTQTPKHLITATGQRVTLRCSPRSGDLSVYWYQQSLDQGLQFLIQYYNGEERAKGNILERFSAQQFPDLHSELNLSSLELGDSALYFCASERGTNEKLFFGSGTQLSVL.